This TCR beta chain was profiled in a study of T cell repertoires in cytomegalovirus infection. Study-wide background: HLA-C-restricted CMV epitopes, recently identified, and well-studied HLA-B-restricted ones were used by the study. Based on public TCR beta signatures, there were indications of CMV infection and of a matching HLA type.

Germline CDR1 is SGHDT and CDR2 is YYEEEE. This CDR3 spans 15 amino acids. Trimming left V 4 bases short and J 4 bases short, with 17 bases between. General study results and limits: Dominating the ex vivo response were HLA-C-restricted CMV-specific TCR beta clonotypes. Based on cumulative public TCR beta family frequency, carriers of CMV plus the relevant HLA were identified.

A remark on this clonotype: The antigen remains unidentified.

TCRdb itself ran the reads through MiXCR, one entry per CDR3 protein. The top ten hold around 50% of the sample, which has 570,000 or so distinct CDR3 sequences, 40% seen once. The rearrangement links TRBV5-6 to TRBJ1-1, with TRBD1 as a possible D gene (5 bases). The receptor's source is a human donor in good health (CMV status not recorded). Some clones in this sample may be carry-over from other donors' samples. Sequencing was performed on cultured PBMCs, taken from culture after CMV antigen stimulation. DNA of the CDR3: TGTGCCAGCAGCGTGACGGACGTCGGGGGCACTGAAGCTTTCTTT. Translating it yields CASSVTDVGGTEAFF.